Following are 10 T cell receptor beta chains from one sample sequenced in a study of siplizumab effects on memory and regulatory T cells. The assay was immunoSEQ multiplex PCR, and TCRdb's table has in-frame clones only and misses some. The sample includes roughly 100,000 clones, about 94% seen only once; the top ten take 0.62%. Sequenced: Tregs sorted from blood. These receptors originate from a human donor in good health.

V and J are TRBV5-1 and TRBJ1-2; 7 bases match TRBD1. V lost 3 bases and J lost 7; bases outside the gene matches: 9. Germline V gene data show CDR1 as SGHRS and CDR2 as YFSETQ. The CDR3 is 14 amino acids. Here the CDR3 DNA reads TGCGCCAGCAGCTCCGAGGGGGCTGGCGGTGGCTACACCTTC. This translates into CASSSEGAGGGYTF.

The chain is built from TRBV9 and TRBJ1-1; 10 bases match TRBD1. Germline CDR1 reads SGDLS; CDR2 reads YYNGEE. This CDR3 comprises 15 residues. V shed 4 bases, J shed 2 bases, and the junction held 5 bases outside the gene matches. CDR3 nucleotides: TGTGCCAGCAGCCCGAGACAGGGGGCAAACACTGAAGCTTTCTTT. Its protein is CASSPRQGANTEAFF.

J is TRBJ2-1 and V is TRBV14; tentatively, D is TRBD2 (6 bases). Germline CDR1 and CDR2: SGHDN and FVKESK. Trimming took 0 bases from V and 0 from J, leaving 9 bases between them. The CDR3 is 16 residues long. DNA of the CDR3: TGTGCCAGCAGCCAAGATCGGGGGAGCTCCTACAATGAGCAGTTCTTC. Translating gives CASSQDRGSSYNEQFF. Supplemented by reference TRBV14 and TRBJ2-1, the full variable domain reads EAGVTQFPSHSVIEKGQTVTLRCDPISGHDNLYWYRRVMGKEIKFLLHFVKESKQDESGMPNNRFLAERTGGTYSTLKVQPAELEDSGVYFCASSQDRGSSYNEQFFGPGTRLTVL.

V and J are TRBV7-3 and TRBJ2-3; 8 nucleotides line up with TRBD2. The CDR3 runs 15 residues. With 5 bases clipped from V and 3 bases from J, the junction kept 7 bases outside the gene matches. Looked up from germline, CDR1 is SGHTA and CDR2 is FQGTGA. CDR3: CASSVGLARTDTQYF. The CDR3 DNA sequence: TGTGCCAGCAGCGTCGGACTAGCTCGGACAGATACGCAGTATTTT. Full variable domain (remainder filled in from reference TRBV7-3 and TRBJ2-3): GAGVSQTPSNKVTEKGKYVELRCDPISGHTALYWYRQSLGQGPEFLIYFQGTGAADDSGLPNDRFFAVRPEGSVSTLKIQRTERGDSAVYLCASSVGLARTDTQYFGPGTRLTVL.

V gene TRBV4-2 combines with J gene TRBJ2-7; no firm D call. CDR1 LGHNA and CDR2 YNFKEQ come from the germline V gene. V was cut by 0 bases and J by 4 bases, with 4 bases left in between. The CDR3 runs 12 residues. The CDR3 DNA reads TGTGCCAGCAGCCAAGACAGATACGAGCAGTACTTC. It codes for CASSQDRYEQYF.

The chain uses TRBV5-1 and TRBJ1-1, with D perhaps TRBD1 (5 bases). This CDR3 is 12 amino acids long. With 0 bases removed from V and 7 bases from J, the gap between germline ends came to 7 bases. The germline CDR1 and CDR2 sequences are SGHRS and YFSETQ. This CDR3 reads CASSLAGLEAFF. The CDR3 nucleotides read TGCGCCAGCAGCTTGGCAGGGCTTGAAGCTTTCTTT.

The chain recombines TRBV2 with TRBJ2-7, with TRBD1 matching over 9 bases. There are 13 residues in the CDR3. V trimming: 6 bases; J trimming: 5 bases; junction bases outside the gene matches: 5. The V gene's germline CDR1 is SNHLY and CDR2 FYNNEI. As DNA, the CDR3 is TGTGCCAGCAGAGGGGACAGGGCCAACGAGCAGTACTTC. This gives the protein CASRGDRANEQYF.

The chain uses TRBV6-1 and TRBJ1-3; D not resolved. The V and J ends lost 2 bases and 0 bases respectively, with 14 bases between them. Germline V gene lookup returns CDR1 MNHNS and CDR2 SASEGT. The CDR3 runs 17 residues. The CDR3 spells CASSERFPSYSGNTIYF. The DNA of the CDR3 is TGTGCCAGCAGTGAACGGTTTCCCAGCTACTCTGGAAACACCATATATTTT.

This clone was picked up one time. V is TRBV5-1 and J is TRBJ2-3, with 8 bases aligning to TRBD2. CDR1 and CDR2 from the germline V gene are SGHRS and YFSETQ. With 0 bases clipped from V and 0 bases from J, the junction kept 6 bases outside the gene matches. This CDR3 is built from 17 residues. CDR3 sequence (DNA): TGCGCCAGCAGCTTGGGAGCGGGGGCTTCTAGCACAGATACGCAGTATTTT. This encodes CASSLGAGASSTDTQYF.

This rearrangement joins TRBV7-2 to TRBJ2-7; 8 bases agree with TRBD2. The CDR3 consists of 15 residues. V was pared by 1 base and J by 7 bases, with 9 bases of the junction left unmatched. Germline loops: CDR1 SGHTA, CDR2 FQGNSA. The CDR3, as DNA: TGTGCCAGCAGCTTAGACGGAGCGGGAGCTCGGGAGCAGTACTTC. Protein product: CASSLDGAGAREQYF.